This T cell receptor beta chain was observed in a study of beta chain features in type 1 diabetes (dated by TCRdb to the late 2010s). Describing the broader study: Patients and healthy donors did not differ in mean age, gender distribution, total cell number or subset yield. Regulatory and stem cell-like memory subsets were isolated from only 8 patients and 8 healthy donors, whereas naive and central memory subsets came from all 28 donors. In the study, TCRB repertoires of sorted circulating CD4+ T cell subsets from recently diagnosed type 1 diabetes patients were compared with those of matched healthy donors. Across all samples, fewer than 110,000,000 sorted cells were examined, and cell number per subset correlated strongly with RNA yield. Study-level results and caveats: In all four CD4+ subsets, TCRB CDR3 length was moderately but significantly shorter in type 1 diabetes patients. Shorter templates might have been favored by PCR, but patient and control samples were amplified and corrected together, so both groups would have been affected equally by any skew. Sequencing cDNA rather than genomic DNA could over-represent highly expressing activated cells, although activation and CD3 levels did not differ between groups. Fewer insertions and more nucleotide deletions at VDJ recombination sites were observed in patients with type 1 diabetes, implying thymic rearrangement abnormalities. HLA sub-analyses involved small numbers of individuals, so any influence of HLA type on TCRB rearrangement remained unresolved. Naive, central memory and regulatory TCRB repertoires appeared to be more alike among patients than among healthy donors.

This clone was counted only a few times. No antigen is known for it. One base away there is no much larger clone; base qualities are not given. The germline V and J ends show losses of 8 bases and 2 bases respectively, and no gene match explains 8 bases of the junction. As encoded in the germline V gene (reference sequence), CDR1 is MNHEY while CDR2 is SMNVEV. From the cysteine up to the phenylalanine, the CDR3 has a length of 14 residues. Only the CDR3 DNA stays, 42 bases, in frame from base 1. All of the isolated RNA was reverse transcribed with the High Capacity cDNA Reverse Transcription Kit, so expressed TCRB transcripts were sequenced. Naive, central memory and regulatory T cell samples underwent deep immunoSEQ sequencing, averaging about 3.3 million total reads per sample. Sorted cells were lysed in RLT buffer and RNA was extracted with DNase-treated RNeasy Micro or Mini kits, depending on cell number. Each cell subset was processed on its own to prevent cross-contamination, while patient and healthy donor samples were processed together. The immunoSEQ multiplex PCR was used to amplify TCRB sequences from cDNA, yielding 87-bp fragments that span the CDR3 region. The amplicons were sequenced using the Illumina HiSeq platform. Regarding the original processing steps: Synthetic template baselines were used to correct PCR bias computationally, reads within Hamming distance 2 were collapsed together, and singletons that could not be merged were discarded. Reads were aligned against IMGT to assign V, D and J genes, CDR3 length and insertions or deletions at six rearrangement sites. Clonotype counts were normalized to sorted cell number within each subset before computing true diversity and Gini coefficients with the tcR R package. The overlap coefficient, calculated on TCRB nucleotide sequences, was used to quantify repertoire sharing. As a proxy for the pre-selection repertoire, out-of-frame TCRB sequences from naive cells were analyzed. Imported from immuneACCESS, the table was reduced by TCRdb to in-frame sequences with V and J called. These copies leave out some clones; in studies compared against another copy, an unresolved V gene accounts for under half, and the cause of the remainder is not known. V and J calls and clone size come straight from that table; D and trimming were deduced from the DNA. In this sample the table shows hundreds of thousands of clones, roughly 12% of which occur a single time. The ten biggest clones cover roughly 0.015% of the sample.

Each donor gave one peripheral blood draw, averaging approximately 110 mL, which was collected into heparinised tubes. A BD FACSAria II and a panel including CD45RO, CCR7, CD25, CD127, CD95 and CD27 were used to sort naive, central memory, regulatory and stem cell-like memory CD4+ T cells. Every sorted population had a purity above 95%. PBMCs were isolated immediately by Lymphoprep density gradient centrifugation and stained directly without culture. So that batch effects would be minimized, each experiment stained and sorted samples in pairs, pairing one healthy donor with one patient. The rearrangement combines TRBV27 with TRBJ2-7, and 8 bases in between align with TRBD2. This TCR was sampled from a man aged 18 to 29 in good health. The specimen sequenced was naive CD4+ T cells from blood. This specimen's cell subset or site label, interpreted: true naive CD4+ T cells. The CDR3 here reads CASRELAGTYEQYF. The sequence in DNA is TGTGCCAGCCGCGAGTTAGCGGGAACCTACGAGCAGTACTTC.